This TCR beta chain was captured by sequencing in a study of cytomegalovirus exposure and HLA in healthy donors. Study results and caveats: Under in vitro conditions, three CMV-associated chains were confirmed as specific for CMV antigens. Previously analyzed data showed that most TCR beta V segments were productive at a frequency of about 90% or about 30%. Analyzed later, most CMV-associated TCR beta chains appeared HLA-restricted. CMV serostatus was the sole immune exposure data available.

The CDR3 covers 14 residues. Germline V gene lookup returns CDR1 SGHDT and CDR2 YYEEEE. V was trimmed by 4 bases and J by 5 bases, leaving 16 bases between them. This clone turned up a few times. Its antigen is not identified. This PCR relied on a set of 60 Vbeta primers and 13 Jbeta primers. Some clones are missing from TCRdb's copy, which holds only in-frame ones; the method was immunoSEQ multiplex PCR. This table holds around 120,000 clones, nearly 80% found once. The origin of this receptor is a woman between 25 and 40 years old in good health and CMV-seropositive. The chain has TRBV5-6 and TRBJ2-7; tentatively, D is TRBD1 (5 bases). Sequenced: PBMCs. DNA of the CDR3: TGTGCCAGCAGCGGGCAGGGTGGATTCCACGAGCAGTACTTC. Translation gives CASSGQGGFHEQYF.